A single sample is the source of the 32 T cell receptor beta chains below, sequenced in a study of blood T cell repertoires in COVID-19. The protocol was immunoSEQ multiplex PCR, while the TCRdb copy is restricted to in-frame clones and leaves out a portion. Found here are more than 200,000 clones, approximately 90% of them singletons; the top ten hold 3%. Sequenced material: peripheral blood. The source of these receptors is a man between 18 and 29 years old with active or convalescent COVID-19.

This clone appeared a single time. The gene calls are TRBV23-1 and TRBJ2-1; 9 bases fit TRBD1. TRBV23-1 is an ORF for which the function is uncertain. This CDR3 contains 19 residues. The junction had 15 bases not matched to a gene; V was cut back by 4 bases and J by 2 bases. This chain's CDR3 is CASSPNLTPGQGTYNEQFF. CDR3 sequence (DNA): TGCGCCAGCAGTCCAAACCTCACTCCGGGACAGGGCACCTACAATGAGCAGTTCTTC.

This clone was detected only once. The genes are TRBV4-1 and TRBJ1-2; D not resolved. From germline, CDR1 is MGHRA and CDR2 YSYEKL. The V end was cut by 1 base, the J end by 0 bases, with 6 bases between. This CDR3 is 14 amino acids long. Written as DNA, the CDR3 is TGCGCCAGCAGCCAAGGGGCAGCTAACTATGGCTACACCTTC. Translated, it gives CASSQGAANYGYTF.

The chain combines TRBV4-3 with TRBJ2-1; 10 bases are a match to TRBD2. The CDR3 consists of 16 residues. With V trimmed by 0 bases and J by 4 bases, 3 bases remained unmatched. Germline V gene lookup returns CDR1 LGHNA and CDR2 YSLEER. The chain's CDR3 is CASSQDQAGGYNEQFF. DNA for the CDR3: TGCGCCAGCAGCCAAGATCAAGCGGGAGGGTACAATGAGCAGTTCTTC.

The sample holds a few counts of this clone. The chain links TRBV6-5 to TRBJ1-5; D is uncertain. This CDR3 is built from 15 residues. V shed 7 bases and J shed 0 bases, with 13 bases lying between them. Germline values: CDR1 MNHEY, CDR2 SVGAGI. CDR3 region: CASKGGVHSNQPQHF. CDR3 DNA sequence: TGTGCCAGCAAGGGCGGGGTCCATAGCAATCAGCCCCAGCATTTT.

The gene calls are TRBV24-1 and TRBJ2-3; 9 bases fit TRBD1. V shed 6 bases, J shed 2 bases, and the junction held 5 bases outside the gene matches. The germline V gene has CDR1 KGHDR and CDR2 SFDVKD. This CDR3 contains 15 residues. The CDR3 here is CATSSRDRATDTQYF. The CDR3 region has the DNA TGTGCCACCAGTAGCCGGGACAGGGCCACAGATACGCAGTATTTT.

The V call is TRBV27, the J call TRBJ2-2; perhaps TRBD1 as D (6 bases). Trimming took 5 bases from V and 4 from J, leaving 11 bases between them. Per the germline V gene, CDR1 is MNHEY and CDR2 is SMNVEV (reference sequence). The CDR3 consists of 14 residues. CDR3 sequence reads: CASSRGFGTGELFF. CDR3 DNA: TGTGCCAGCAGTAGGGGGTTTGGCACCGGGGAGCTGTTTTTT.

This chain joins TRBV2 and TRBJ1-2, with 8 bases matching TRBD1. Germline V gene data show CDR1 as SNHLY and CDR2 as FYNNEI. With 2 bases clipped from V and 4 bases from J, the junction kept 15 bases outside the gene matches. CDR3 length equals 18 residues. CDR3 sequence (DNA): TGTGCCAGCAGTGAATCGGGGTTCGGAGGCAGGGGGCTCTATGGCTACACCTTC. Protein sequence: CASSESGFGGRGLYGYTF.

The rearrangement uses TRBV7-2 and TRBJ2-5, with D unresolved. The CDR3 spans 14 residues. Trimming shortened V by 4 bases and J by 7 bases, and 16 bases separated the two germline ends. Germline V gene lookup returns CDR1 SGHTA and CDR2 FQGNSA. The CDR3 sequence is CASSSSTGPGTQYF. The CDR3 DNA is TGTGCCAGCAGCTCCTCGACCGGCCCAGGGACCCAGTACTTC.

The CDR3 loop reads CASSLRGEGTNEKLFF. The CDR3 bases are TGCGCCAGCAGCTTGCGGGGGGAAGGAACTAATGAAAAACTGTTTTTT. V and J are TRBV5-1 and TRBJ1-4, with a weak D call TRBD1 (5 bases). Trimming took off 1 base at V and 1 base at J, with 11 bases between the two ends. From germline, CDR1 is SGHRS and CDR2 YFSETQ. The CDR3 is made up of 16 amino acids.

This chain uses TRBV7-2 with TRBJ2-2, with 10 bases lining up with TRBD2. The CDR3 covers 16 residues. V dropped 8 bases and J dropped 2; count of bases not matched to a gene: 8. Germline values: CDR1 SGHTA, CDR2 FQGNSA. The CDR3 DNA reads TGTGCCAGCGGGCCCAGCGGGGGGGCTAACACCGGGGAGCTGTTTTTT. Translation: CASGPSGGANTGELFF.

The chain couples TRBV14 to TRBJ1-1; 8 nucleotides line up with TRBD1. The CDR3 runs to 14 residues. Germline CDR1 reads SGHDN; CDR2 reads FVKESK. The junction had 4 bases not matched to a gene; V was cut back by 3 bases and J by 4 bases. The CDR3 reads CASSHPTGGTEAFF. The CDR3 region has the DNA TGTGCCAGCAGCCATCCTACAGGGGGCACTGAAGCTTTCTTT. The full variable domain, in which reference TRBV14 and TRBJ1-1 provide the parts outside the CDR3, is EAGVTQFPSHSVIEKGQTVTLRCDPISGHDNLYWYRRVMGKEIKFLLHFVKESKQDESGMPNNRFLAERTGGTYSTLKVQPAELEDSGVYFCASSHPTGGTEAFFGQGTRLTVV.

This clone was recorded only once. The chain carries TRBV5-1 and TRBJ1-2; D is perhaps TRBD1 (5 bases). CDR3 size: 11 residues. The V gene's germline CDR1 is SGHRS and CDR2 YFSETQ. Trimming took off 5 bases at V and 6 bases at J, with 8 bases between the two ends. The CDR3 region is CASRGGDGYTF. The CDR3 DNA sequence: TGCGCCAGCAGGGGGGGAGATGGCTACACCTTC.

The CDR3 sequence: CASSPRHSSYEQYF. The CDR3 coding sequence is TGTGCCAGCAGCCCGCGACATTCCTCCTACGAGCAGTACTTC. The chain combines TRBV7-2 with TRBJ2-7, with D hard to call. The germline gives CDR1 SGHTA, CDR2 FQGNSA. The CDR3 contains 14 residues. Trimming stripped 5 bases from V and 0 bases from J, with 11 bases between.

V and J are TRBV7-7 and TRBJ2-2; 10 bases line up with TRBD2. The V gene end was trimmed by 4 bases and the J gene end by 3 bases; junction bases not matched to a gene: 2. The CDR3 covers 15 residues. Per the germline V gene, CDR1 is SSHAT and CDR2 is FNYEAQ (reference sequence). In nucleotides, the CDR3 is TGTGCCAGCAGCTCGAGCGGGGGGGACACCGGGGAGCTGTTTTTT. Residues: CASSSSGGDTGELFF. The full variable domain, rest sourced from reference TRBV7-7 and TRBJ2-2, is GAGVSQSPRYKVTKRGQDVTLRCDPISSHATLYWYQQALGQGPEFLTYFNYEAQPDKSGLPSDRFSAERPEGSISTLTIQRTEQRDSAMYRCASSSSGGDTGELFFGEGSRLTVL.

In its sample, this clone was seen a few times. V and J are TRBV4-3 and TRBJ2-7; D is uncertain. CDR3 length: 13 amino acids. Germline CDR1 and CDR2: LGHNA and YSLEER. V lost 1 base, J lost 4 bases, and 8 bases lay in between. CDR3 region: CASSQGQTYEQYF. CDR3 DNA: TGCGCCAGCAGCCAAGGCCAGACTTACGAGCAGTACTTC.

The count of this clone is one. The rearrangement links TRBV5-1 to TRBJ1-2; D gene ambiguous. Trimming took 4 bases from V and 6 from J, leaving 16 bases between them. The CDR3 sequence is 14 residues long. CDR1 and CDR2 from the germline V gene are SGHRS and YFSETQ. The DNA for the CDR3 is TGCGCCAGCAGCGGAGGAATTTATCCGGATGGCTACACCTTC. Protein product: CASSGGIYPDGYTF.

This chain links TRBV7-2 with TRBJ1-5; D might be TRBD1 (5 bases). Germline V gene data show CDR1 as SGHTA and CDR2 as FQGNSA. V lost 5 bases, J lost 4 bases, and 21 bases lay in between. The CDR3 sequence is 17 residues long. As DNA, the CDR3 is TGTGCCAGCAGCGTGCTGGTGGGAGGGACCCAAAATCAGCCCCAGCATTTT. Translated, it gives CASSVLVGGTQNQPQHF. The full variable domain, rest sourced from reference TRBV7-2 and TRBJ1-5, is GAGVSQSPSNKVTEKGKDVELRCDPISGHTALYWYRQSLGQGLEFLIYFQGNSAPDKSGLPSDRFSAERTGGSVSTLTIQRTQQEDSAVYLCASSVLVGGTQNQPQHFGDGTRLSIL.

The chain carries TRBV3-1 (or the pseudogene TRBV3-2) and TRBJ1-1, with a tentative D call TRBD1 (5 bases). This CDR3 has 13 residues. Germline lookup yields CDR1 LGHDT and CDR2 YNNKEL (reference sequence). V lost 3 bases and J lost 10, with 15 bases in between. CDR3 in DNA: TGTGCCAGCAGCCACCGACAGATGCCGGCAGCTTTCTTT. Its translation: CASSHRQMPAAFF.

This chain links TRBV27 with TRBJ2-7; no definite D call. The germline CDR1 and CDR2 sequences are MNHEY and SMNVEV (reference sequence). V was trimmed by 1 base and J by 6 bases, leaving 4 bases between them. The CDR3 runs to 11 residues. The CDR3 DNA sequence: TGTGCCAGCAGTTTATTCTCCGAGCAGTACTTC. Its translation: CASSLFSEQYF.

The chain is built from TRBV7-9 and TRBJ2-7; 8 bases align to TRBD1. Germline-derived CDR1 and CDR2 are SEHNR and FQNEAQ (reference sequence). This CDR3 is built from 15 residues. Trimming cost V 5 bases and J 3 bases; bases outside gene matches: 9. Here the CDR3 reads CASSPLSTGDYEQYF. The CDR3 nucleotides are TGTGCCAGCAGCCCACTCTCGACAGGGGACTACGAGCAGTACTTC.

This clone has more than one count but fewer than ten. The CDR3 DNA follows: TGTGCCAGCAGTGGGGGACAGGGCAATCAGCCCCAGCATTTT. It is translated as CASSGGQGNQPQHF. The J gene is TRBJ1-5, the V gene TRBV3-1 (or the pseudogene TRBV3-2), with 8 bases identical to TRBD1. CDR1 is LGHDT and CDR2 is YNNKEL in the germline V gene (reference sequence). J gave up 2 bases and V 6 bases, and 3 bases lay outside the gene matches. The CDR3 spans 14 residues.

The chain recombines TRBV30 with TRBJ1-5; 7 bases align to TRBD1. The germline V gene has CDR1 GTSNPN and CDR2 SVGIG (reference sequence). V gave up 3 bases and J gave up 5 bases; unmatched junction bases: 7. The CDR3 loop spans 14 amino acids. The CDR3 protein is CAWRSGQGDQPQHF. The CDR3 DNA sequence: TGTGCCTGGAGGTCTGGGCAGGGGGATCAGCCCCAGCATTTT.

This clone occurred once. The chain recombines TRBV6-5 with TRBJ1-4; 8 positions match TRBD1. With V trimmed by 6 bases and J by 4 bases, 7 bases remained unmatched. The CDR3 runs to 15 residues. CDR1 is MNHEY and CDR2 is SVGAGI in the germline V gene. CDR3 sequence reads: CASSSNRGNNEKLFF. For the CDR3, the DNA is TGTGCCAGCAGCTCCAACAGGGGGAATAATGAAAAACTGTTTTTT.

This clone was observed a handful of times. The chain couples TRBV11-2 to TRBJ1-4; tentative D call: TRBD1 (5 bases). V gave up 1 base and J gave up 8 bases, with 11 bases separating them. This CDR3 has 14 amino acids. Germline V gives CDR1 SGHAT, CDR2 FQNNGV. Written as DNA, the CDR3 is TGTGCCAGCAGCTTAGGGAGGGGAGGAGAAAAACTGTTTTTT. Encoded protein: CASSLGRGGEKLFF.

V usage is TRBV9 and J usage is TRBJ2-1; 7 nucleotides match TRBD2. After removal of 1 base from V and 4 bases from J, the junction contained 5 bases not matched to a gene. The CDR3 is 15 residues long. CDR1 and CDR2 (germline): SGDLS, YYNGEE. In nucleotides, the CDR3 is TGTGCCAGCAGCGTATCCGGGACTATATACAATGAGCAGTTCTTC. Its protein product is CASSVSGTIYNEQFF.

This clone was found once. This chain joins TRBV28 and TRBJ1-5; 10 nucleotides agree with TRBD1. J lost 4 bases, V lost 6 bases, and 6 bases had no gene match. Germline V gives CDR1 MDHEN, CDR2 SYDVKM. The CDR3 runs to 15 residues. The CDR3 region is CASSPTGQGNQPQHF. CDR3 DNA: TGTGCCAGCAGCCCTACGGGACAGGGGAATCAGCCCCAGCATTTT.

This sequence joins TRBV5-5 and TRBJ2-5, with a tentative D call TRBD1 (5 bases). Trimming took 0 bases from V and 7 from J, leaving 7 bases between them. Germline V gene lookup returns CDR1 SGHKS and CDR2 YYEKEE (reference sequence). This CDR3 comprises 12 residues. In DNA, the CDR3 is TGTGCCAGCAGCTTGGGTACAGGGACCCAGTACTTC. Translating gives CASSLGTGTQYF. Based on the CDR3 plus reference TRBV5-5 and TRBJ2-5, the full variable domain is DAGVTQSPTHLIKTRGQQVTLRCSPISGHKSVSWYQQVLGQGPQFIFQYYEKEERGRGNFPDRFSARQFPNYSSELNVNALLLGDSALYLCASSLGTGTQYFGPGTRLLVL.

The chain combines TRBV7-9 with TRBJ2-3; 9 bases fit TRBD1. The V gene's germline CDR1 is SEHNR and CDR2 FQNEAQ (reference sequence). The CDR3 is 17 amino acids. Unmatched junction bases numbered 7, after V lost 1 base and J lost 2 bases. The DNA for the CDR3 is TGTGCCAGCAGCTTAGATCAAGGGACAGGGTACACAGATACGCAGTATTTT. This sequence encodes CASSLDQGTGYTDTQYF.

The chain recombines TRBV14 with TRBJ1-1; 10 nucleotides align to TRBD1. This CDR3 is 15 amino acids long. Germline V lookup: CDR1 SGHDN, CDR2 FVKESK. The V and J ends lost 4 bases and 1 base, in that order; junction bases with no gene match: 3. For the CDR3, the DNA is TGTGCCAGCAGCCTTCGGACAGGGGGGAACACTGAAGCTTTCTTT. This encodes CASSLRTGGNTEAFF.

CDR3 residues: CASSPDRDTQYF. Here the CDR3 DNA reads TGTGCCAGCTCACCCGACAGGGATACGCAGTATTTT. This chain connects TRBV18 to TRBJ2-3; possible D gene TRBD1, 6 bases. V was clipped by 3 bases and J by 6 bases, with 7 bases between them. The CDR3 contains 12 residues. The germline CDR1 and CDR2 sequences are KGHSH and LQKENI.

CDR3 sequence (DNA): TGTGCCAGCAGTGTTTCAAGGGGTGGTAATTCACCCCTCCACTTT. It specifies CASSVSRGGNSPLHF. The rearrangement joins TRBV2 to TRBJ1-6, with D perhaps matching TRBD1 (5 bases). In germline, CDR1 is SNHLY, CDR2 FYNNEI. Trimming removed 4 bases at V and 6 bases at J, with 13 bases between. The CDR3 consists of 15 residues.

The chain uses TRBV28 and TRBJ2-2; D perhaps matches TRBD1 (5 bases). Germline CDR1 and CDR2: MDHEN and SYDVKM. V was pared by 3 bases and J by 5 bases, with 10 bases between. The CDR3 covers 14 residues. The CDR3 DNA sequence: TGTGCCAGCAGTTTGGGTGGGGCAACCGGGGAGCTGTTTTTT. Its translation is CASSLGGATGELFF.